One sample yielded the 23 T cell receptor beta chains listed below, sequenced in a study of CD8+ T cells in alopecia areata. RNA, once extracted, was reverse transcribed into cDNA for use as the sequencing template. Assay used: immunoSEQ multiplex PCR; TCRdb lists only in-frame clones, some missing. The table lists 270,000 or so clones, with no singletons. A panel of CD4, CD8alpha, NKG2D, NKG2ACE and other markers served to sort pooled cutaneous lymph node cells. Sequencing was done on a sample of CD4+ T cells sorted from a lymph node. These receptors were collected from a C3H/HeJ mouse with alopecia areata. The MHC haplotype of the strain is H2-k.

This clone was detected a few times. Each gene name is a mouse one. The read gets to within 4 residues of the CDR3 end, and the germline J gene fills in the rest. This chain links TRBV19 with TRBJ2-1, with D possibly matching TRBD1 (7 bases). Looked up from germline, CDR1 is FNHDT and CDR2 is SITEND (reference sequence). The CDR3 covers 15 residues. Trimming removed 5 bases at V and 3 bases at J, with 15 bases between. Incomplete CDR3 DNA: TGTGCCAGCAGCTCCGAAGGGGGCTTCTATGCT. This gives the protein CASSSEGGFYA. The full CDR3 reads CASSSEGGFYAEQFF.

As concerns this clone: Each gene name is a mouse one. The CDR3 end is not reached by the read, which stops 4 residues before it; the germline J gene fills it in. This chain joins TRBV13-3 and TRBJ2-5, with D possibly TRBD2 on 6 matching bases. The germline V gene encodes CDR1 NNHDY and CDR2 SYVADS. The CDR3 runs to 13 residues. This CDR3 is CASSGGGKDTQYF. Partial CDR3 DNA: TGTGCCAGCAGTGGCGGGGGGAAAGAC. Variable domain in full (rest from reference TRBV13-3 and TRBJ2-5): EAAVTQSPRSKVAVTGGKVTLSCHQTNNHDYMYWYRQDTGHGLRLIHYSYVADSTEKGDIPDGYKASRPSQENFSLILELASLSQTAVYFCASSGGGKDTQYFGPGTRLLVL.

Only a few counts were recorded for this clone. These gene names are mouse names. The read comes to an end 3 residues before the CDR3 does, leaving the germline J gene to fill in the end. The sample carries other DNA sequences with the same CDR3. The chain recombines TRBV13-2 with TRBJ1-6, with a tentative D call TRBD1 (6 bases). TRBJ1-6 is assigned to the ORF class and has an uncertain function. V lost 0 bases and J lost 5, with 9 bases in between. The CDR3 sequence is 15 residues long. Germline loops: CDR1 NNHNN, CDR2 SYGAGS (reference sequence). The sequenced CDR3 bases are TGTGCCAGCGGTGATGCGGGGACAAATAATTCGCCC. Protein sequence: CASGDAGTNNSP. The whole CDR3 protein is CASGDAGTNNSPLYF.

This clone was counted between two and nine times. Gene names refer to mouse genes. The sequence runs out 4 residues before the end of the CDR3; the remainder is reconstructed from the germline J gene. The gene calls are TRBV13-2 and TRBJ1-2; 7 bases are a match to TRBD1. In germline, CDR1 is NNHNN, CDR2 SYGAGS (reference sequence). CDR3 length: 14 amino acids. Trimming at V came to 4 bases and at J to 0 bases, leaving 3 bases not matched to a gene. CDR3 amino acids: CASGRDSPNSDYTF. The CDR3 DNA, read in part, is TGTGCCAGCGGTCGGGACAGCCCAAACTCC.

The sample holds a few counts of this clone. Mouse germline and gene names are used. From the germline J gene comes the end of the CDR3, since the read stops 4 residues before it. Other nucleotide sequences from this sample produce the same CDR3. The J gene is TRBJ2-5, the V gene TRBV1, with D possibly TRBD2 on 6 matching bases. Germline-derived CDR1 and CDR2 are NSQYPW and LRSPGD (reference sequence). The CDR3 has 14 amino acids. CDR3 DNA (partial): TGCACCTGCAGTGCAGCGGGGGGAGGGGAC. It is translated as CTCSAAGGGD. The entire CDR3 is CTCSAAGGGDTQYF.

The table lists this clone with a few counts. The listed genes are named as in mouse. The CDR3 end falls 3 residues outside the read, so it is completed with the germline J gene. The chain links TRBV5 to TRBJ1-6; TRBD1 matches at 12 bases. TRBJ1-6 is reported as an ORF; its role is uncertain. The CDR3 is 17 residues long. V lost 3 bases to trimming and J lost 7 bases; unmatched junction nucleotides: 7. Germline lookup yields CDR1 LGHNA and CDR2 YNLKQL (reference sequence). The CDR3 sequence is CASSQEGTGGGNSPLYF. The DNA read from the CDR3 is TGTGCCAGCAGCCAGGAAGGGACAGGGGGCGGAAATTCGCCC.

As concerns this clone: All gene names here are mouse names. The CDR3 end is not reached by the read, which stops 4 residues before it; the germline J gene fills it in. The J gene is TRBJ2-1, the V gene TRBV5, with a weak D call TRBD2 (7 bases). The V gene's germline CDR1 is LGHNA and CDR2 YNLKQL (reference sequence). The CDR3 is 14 amino acids. Deletions cut 2 bases from V and 6 bases from J, with 11 bases between. This CDR3 reads CASSQRGARAEQFF. The sequenced part of the CDR3 DNA is TGTGCCAGCAGCCAAAGGGGGGCGCGTGCT.

Details on this clone: The gene names given are mouse names. Coverage ceases 4 residues before the CDR3 finishes, and the germline J gene fills in the end. The gene calls are TRBV1 and TRBJ2-1, with TRBD1 identical over 9 bases. CDR3 length: 15 residues. CDR1 and CDR2 (germline): NSQYPW, LRSPGD (reference sequence). CDR3 DNA, as far as it was read: TGCACCTGCAGTGCAGAGGGGACAGGGAGAGCT. Translation gives CTCSAEGTGRA. The full-length CDR3 reads as CTCSAEGTGRAEQFF. Drawing the rest from reference TRBV1 and TRBJ2-1, the complete variable domain is VTLLEQNPRWRLVPRGQAVNLRCILKNSQYPWMSWYQQDLQKQLQWLFTLRSPGDKEVKSLPGADYLATRVTDTELRLQVANMSQGRTLYCTCSAEGTGRAEQFFGPGTRLTVL.

This clone was seen a few times. Gene names are mouse gene names. The read falls 4 residues short of the CDR3 end, and the missing part is taken from the germline J gene. The V call is TRBV19, the J call TRBJ2-4; a weak D match, TRBD2 (6 bases). Germline CDR1 and CDR2: FNHDT and SITEND (reference sequence). V was trimmed by 1 base and J by 0 bases, leaving 9 bases between them. This CDR3 is built from 15 residues. The CDR3 bases that were read are TGTGCCAGCAGTATACCTGGGGCTAGTCAAAAC. Encoded protein: CASSIPGASQN. The full CDR3 is CASSIPGASQNTLYF.

On this clone: Gene names follow the mouse nomenclature. Read data end 4 residues before the CDR3 end; the end is taken from the germline J gene. This chain uses TRBV1 with TRBJ2-3, with 9 nucleotides matching TRBD1. With 3 bases clipped from V and 0 bases from J, the junction kept 7 bases outside the gene matches. The CDR3 has 17 residues. CDR1 and CDR2 from the germline V gene are NSQYPW and LRSPGD (reference sequence). CDR3 bases read: TGCACCTGCAGTGCCCAACAGGGGGCTTCTAGTGCAGAA. As protein: CTCSAQQGASSAE. The CDR3 in full is CTCSAQQGASSAETLYF. Variable domain in full (rest from reference TRBV1 and TRBJ2-3): VTLLEQNPRWRLVPRGQAVNLRCILKNSQYPWMSWYQQDLQKQLQWLFTLRSPGDKEVKSLPGADYLATRVTDTELRLQVANMSQGRTLYCTCSAQQGASSAETLYFGSGTRLTVL.

This clone came up a few times. Gene names are the mouse ones. The read stops 4 residues short of the end of the CDR3; the missing end is completed from the germline J gene. The J gene is TRBJ2-5, the V gene TRBV13-1; 8 bases line up with TRBD2. The germline CDR1 and CDR2 sequences are NSHNY and SYGAGN. The trim removed 4 bases at V and 0 bases at J, leaving 1 base unmatched. This CDR3 is 14 amino acids long. CDR3 in amino acids: CASSSGGNQDTQYF. CDR3 DNA (partial): TGTGCCAGCAGTTCTGGGGGGAACCAAGAC.

This clone was observed a handful of times. Mouse gene names apply. The read terminates 4 residues ahead of where the CDR3 ends, so the germline J gene completes it. V gene TRBV5 combines with J gene TRBJ2-5; possible D gene TRBD2, 6 bases. The germline CDR1 and CDR2 sequences are LGHNA and YNLKQL (reference sequence). This CDR3 is 13 amino acids long. CDR3 bases read: TGTGCCAGCAGCCCGGAGGGACTAGAC. Protein: CASSPEGLD. The whole CDR3 reads CASSPEGLDTQYF.

A remark on this clone: Here the gene names and germline are mouse. The read terminates 4 residues ahead of where the CDR3 ends, so the germline J gene completes it. V usage is TRBV19 and J usage is TRBJ2-1; TRBD1 agrees at 9 bases. CDR1 and CDR2 from the germline V gene are FNHDT and SITEND (reference sequence). This CDR3 spans 15 amino acids. J lost 4 bases, V lost 4 bases, and 6 bases had no gene match. CDR3 bases read: TGTGCCAGCAGTCCCGACAGGGGGGGGTATGCT. Residues: CASSPDRGGYA. The entire CDR3 sequence reads CASSPDRGGYAEQFF.

Of note for this clone: The genes are named according to mouse. The CDR3 goes on 4 residues after the read ends, and that part is filled in from the germline J gene. The gene calls are TRBV13-3 and TRBJ2-1; D is perhaps TRBD2 (5 bases). Trimming took off 0 bases at V and 3 bases at J, with 7 bases between the two ends. This CDR3 is 14 amino acids long. In germline, CDR1 is NNHDY, CDR2 SYVADS. This CDR3 is CASSDAWVYAEQFF. The DNA read from the CDR3 is TGTGCCAGCAGTGATGCCTGGGTCTATGCT.

This clone was seen a few times. Each gene name is a mouse one. The CDR3 goes on 4 residues after the read ends, and that part is filled in from the germline J gene. The chain couples TRBV29 to TRBJ2-7; D unresolved. The CDR3 covers 11 residues. Germline loops: CDR1 MSHET, CDR2 SYDVDS. CDR3 in amino acids: CASSPEYEQYF. The CDR3 DNA, read in part, is TGTGCTAGCAGTCCAGAATAT.

In the case of this clone: Gene and germline names: mouse. Read coverage stops 4 residues before the CDR3 terminus; the germline J gene supplies the remainder. The rearrangement links TRBV19 to TRBJ2-2; D may be TRBD1 (5 bases). The germline CDR1 and CDR2 sequences are FNHDT and SITEND (reference sequence). This CDR3 has 15 amino acids. V lost 3 bases to trimming and J lost 0 bases, with 9 bases between them. The CDR3 bases that were read are TGTGCCAGCAGTAAAGACAGAGCAAACACCGGG. Encoded protein: CASSKDRANTG. The full CDR3 protein reads CASSKDRANTGQLYF.

To note about this clone: Gene names denote mouse genes. From the germline J gene comes the end of the CDR3, since the read stops 4 residues before it. The chain couples TRBV5 to TRBJ2-3; the match to TRBD2 covers 7 bases. The CDR3 runs 17 residues. Germline V gives CDR1 LGHNA, CDR2 YNLKQL (reference sequence). After removal of 1 base from V and 0 bases from J, the junction contained 7 bases not matched to a gene. CDR3 bases read: TGTGCCAGCAGCCAAGTGTATGGGGGGAATAGTGCAGAA. It translates to CASSQVYGGNSAE. The CDR3, in full, reads CASSQVYGGNSAETLYF.

Notes on this clone: The germline and genes are mouse ones. The read ends 4 residues shy of where the CDR3 ends; the end is completed using the germline J gene. This rearrangement joins TRBV13-2 to TRBJ1-2; perhaps TRBD1 as D (5 bases). The CDR3 is 15 residues long. CDR1 is NNHNN, CDR2 SYGAGS, per germline (reference sequence). Trimming stripped 0 bases from V and 4 bases from J, with 13 bases between. The CDR3 here is CASGDAAGRVSDYTF. The DNA read from the CDR3 is TGTGCCAGCGGTGATGCTGCAGGGAGGGTCTCC.

Regarding this clone: These gene names are mouse names. The read finishes 4 residues shy of the CDR3 end, and the germline J gene is used to complete it. The chain has TRBV5 and TRBJ2-1, with D tentatively TRBD1 (6 bases). CDR3 size: 14 residues. CDR1 is LGHNA and CDR2 is YNLKQL in the germline V gene (reference sequence). Trimming took 0 bases from V and 3 from J, leaving 6 bases between them. Incomplete CDR3 DNA: TGTGCCAGCAGCCAAGAGACAGGCTATGCT. Its translation: CASSQETGYA. Given in full, the CDR3 is CASSQETGYAEQFF.

This clone was found a few times. Here the gene names and germline are mouse. The CDR3 goes on 4 residues after the read ends, and that part is filled in from the germline J gene. Other DNA sequences of this sample code for an identical CDR3. The chain uses TRBV19 and TRBJ2-1; 10 bases line up with TRBD1. From germline, CDR1 is FNHDT and CDR2 SITEND (reference sequence). The junction had 2 bases not matched to a gene; V was cut back by 1 base and J by 4 bases. The CDR3 extends over 15 amino acids. CDR3 region: CASSILGQGYAEQFF. The CDR3 bases that were read are TGTGCCAGCAGTATACTGGGACAGGGGTATGCT.

On this clone: The germline and genes are mouse ones. The read terminates 4 residues before the CDR3 end, so the remaining end is supplied by the germline J gene. V usage is TRBV19 and J usage is TRBJ2-4; 12 bases align to TRBD2. This CDR3 has 15 residues. The V and J ends lost 4 bases and 2 bases, in that order; junction bases with no gene match: 2. Germline CDR1 reads FNHDT; CDR2 reads SITEND (reference sequence). The sequenced part of the CDR3 DNA is TGTGCCAGCAGTCGACTGGGGGGGCCTCAAAAC. This translates into CASSRLGGPQN. The complete CDR3 protein is CASSRLGGPQNTLYF.

This clone was seen a few times. Gene names are mouse gene names. With the read ending 4 residues before the CDR3 end, the germline J gene is used to fill in that end. The same CDR3 is also encoded by other DNA sequences in this sample. The chain combines TRBV13-1 with TRBJ2-3; D remains unclear. V was clipped by 0 bases and J by 1 base, with 3 bases between them. Germline V gene sequence: CDR1 NSHNY, CDR2 SYGAGN. This CDR3 has 13 residues. CDR3: CASSDAGAETLYF. CDR3 DNA, as far as it was read: TGTGCCAGCAGTGATGCTGGTGCAGAA.

This clone was seen a handful of times. Gene names denote mouse genes. The CDR3 end is not reached by the read, which stops 4 residues before it; the germline J gene fills it in. The chain joins TRBV29 to TRBJ2-7; tentative D call: TRBD1 (5 bases). Germline V lookup: CDR1 MSHET, CDR2 SYDVDS. This CDR3 has 13 residues. Trimming pared 7 bases from V and 3 bases from J, leaving 13 bases between. The CDR3 DNA, read in part, is TGTGCTAGCATCCACTCGACAGACTAT. Translation gives CASIHSTDY. The entire CDR3 protein reads CASIHSTDYEQYF.